A single sample gave rise to the 30 T cell receptor beta chains below, sequenced in a study of cytomegalovirus exposure and HLA in healthy donors (dated 2017 in TCRdb). Library creation used the immunoSEQ multiplex PCR assay. For the multiplex PCR, a mixture combining 60 forward primers for TCR Vbeta segments and 13 reverse primers for TCR Jbeta segments was used. The source is immuneACCESS, and TCRdb retained only in-frame sequences with V and J called. Part of the clones is not carried over; for the studies checked, unresolved V genes explain less than half of this, and the remainder is unexplained. Within this sample are roughly 150,000 clones, with over 70% of them counted one time only. Together, the top ten hold around 7% of the sample. Sequencing was done on a sample of PBMCs. The receptors were sampled from a woman aged 40 to 49 in good health and CMV-seropositive.

The chain combines TRBV6-4 with TRBJ1-1; D is unresolved. With 3 bases removed from V and 5 bases from J, the gap between germline ends came to 10 bases. The CDR3 has 13 amino acids. Germline V CDR1 and CDR2: MRHNA, SNTAGT. The DNA of the CDR3 is TGTGCCAGCAGTGAGCAGTCGGGGACTGAAGCTTTCTTT. It translates to CASSEQSGTEAFF.

The sample holds a few counts of this clone. The chain joins TRBV5-6 to TRBJ2-7, with D tentatively TRBD1 (5 bases). CDR1 and CDR2 (germline): SGHDT, YYEEEE. The V gene lost 0 bases and the J gene lost 3 bases, with 10 bases spanning the gap. This CDR3 is built from 14 residues. CDR3 in DNA: TGTGCCAGCAGCTTGGGTGACAGTCACTACGAGCAGTACTTC. The encoded protein is CASSLGDSHYEQYF.

This clone has only one observation. The chain recombines TRBV7-2 with TRBJ2-7; 7 positions match TRBD2. The CDR3 loop spans 13 amino acids. The ends lost 5 bases at V and 3 bases at J; junction bases unmatched: 4. Looked up from germline, CDR1 is SGHTA and CDR2 is FQGNSA. The CDR3 here is CASSRDYLYEQYF. CDR3 nucleotide sequence: TGTGCCAGCAGCCGGGACTACCTCTACGAGCAGTACTTC.

The chain joins TRBV6-6 to TRBJ1-1; D unclear. The V end was cut by 5 bases, the J end by 4 bases, with 8 bases between. This CDR3 has 12 residues. Looked up from germline, CDR1 is MNHNY and CDR2 is SVGAGI (reference sequence). The CDR3 here is CASSPISTEAFF. In nucleotides, the CDR3 is TGTGCCAGCAGTCCTATAAGCACTGAAGCTTTCTTT.

In this sample, this clone turned up once. This rearrangement joins TRBV6-4 to TRBJ1-1; D is possibly TRBD1 (5 bases). The CDR3 spans 13 residues. With 2 bases removed from V and 1 base from J, the gap between germline ends came to 5 bases. Per germline, CDR1 MRHNA and CDR2 SNTAGT. The CDR3 DNA sequence: TGTGCCAGCAGTGACCAGGGGAACACTGAAGCTTTCTTT. Protein product: CASSDQGNTEAFF.

The chain is built from TRBV9 and TRBJ2-1; 7 bases fit TRBD2. Germline CDR1 and CDR2: SGDLS and YYNGEE. J gave up 6 bases and V 0 bases, and 12 bases lay outside the gene matches. The CDR3 extends over 17 amino acids. As DNA, the CDR3 is TGTGCCAGCAGCGTAGACCCTTGGGAGGGGATCACCAATGAGCAGTTCTTC. It yields the protein CASSVDPWEGITNEQFF.

Ten or more counts support this clone. This chain uses TRBV7-2 with TRBJ1-5; 7 bases match TRBD1. Trimming cost V 8 bases and J 3 bases; bases outside gene matches: 1. The CDR3 is 12 amino acids. CDR1 and CDR2 (germline): SGHTA, FQGNSA. This chain's CDR3 is CASGQDNQPQHF. CDR3 bases: TGTGCCAGCGGACAGGACAATCAGCCCCAGCATTTT.

This clone is a singleton in its sample. The V gene is TRBV7-2, the J gene TRBJ2-2; D possibly corresponds to TRBD1 (6 bases). This CDR3 has 14 residues. The germline V gene encodes CDR1 SGHTA and CDR2 FQGNSA. V lost 1 base to trimming and J lost 6 bases, with 9 bases between them. CDR3 DNA: TGTGCCAGCAGCTTAGAATGGGGGCCCGGGGAGCTGTTTTTT. This sequence encodes CASSLEWGPGELFF.

The chain combines TRBV5-6 with TRBJ1-2; 12 nucleotides line up with TRBD1. The CDR3 has 13 amino acids. Per the germline V gene, CDR1 is SGHDT and CDR2 is YYEEEE. The V segment lost 4 bases and the J segment 8 bases; nucleotides outside the gene matches: 3. The CDR3 nucleotides are TGTGCCAGCAGCGGGACAGGGGGCTGGGGCTACACCTTC. This codes for CASSGTGGWGYTF.

This clone occurred once. This chain joins TRBV27 and TRBJ2-2, with D possibly TRBD1 on 6 matching bases. Germline V gene data show CDR1 as MNHEY and CDR2 as SMNVEV (reference sequence). The V gene lost 4 bases and the J gene lost 5 bases, with 8 bases spanning the gap. The CDR3 contains 13 residues. CDR3 coding DNA: TGTGCCAGCAGTTCACAGGGAACCGGGGAGCTGTTTTTT. The encoded protein is CASSSQGTGELFF.

The rearrangement uses TRBV25-1 and TRBJ2-5; 7 positions agree with TRBD1. This CDR3 region has 13 residues. Germline trimming cut 4 bases from V and 6 bases from J; bases unmatched to any gene: 5. CDR1 MGHDK and CDR2 SYGVNS come from the germline V gene. CDR3 loop: CASSVTGLQTQYF. The CDR3 region has the DNA TGTGCCAGCAGTGTGACAGGGCTTCAGACCCAGTACTTC.

The chain combines TRBV7-9 with TRBJ1-6; D possibly corresponds to TRBD1 (5 bases). The germline V gene has CDR1 SEHNR and CDR2 FQNEAQ (reference sequence). V was shortened by 7 bases and J by 5 bases, with 9 bases between the two germline ends. CDR3 length: 13 residues. CDR3 nucleotides: TGTGCCAGCACCGGGGGAAATAATTCACCCCTCCACTTT. It encodes CASTGGNNSPLHF.

The chain employs TRBV19 and TRBJ1-2; D not certain. Trimming cost V 1 base and J 4 bases, with 10 bases left between them. The CDR3 sequence is 14 residues long. The germline gives CDR1 LNHDA, CDR2 SQIVND (reference sequence). CDR3 coding DNA: TGTGCCAGTAGTATAGGCGCCCAACTCTATGGCTACACCTTC. It encodes CASSIGAQLYGYTF. The full variable domain, rest sourced from reference TRBV19 and TRBJ1-2, is DGGITQSPKYLFRKEGQNVTLSCEQNLNHDAMYWYRQDPGQGLRLIYYSQIVNDFQKGDIAEGYSVSREKKESFPLTVTSAQKNPTAFYLCASSIGAQLYGYTFGSGTRLTVV.

V gene TRBV19 combines with J gene TRBJ1-6; a weak D match, TRBD1 (5 bases). The CDR3 has 15 amino acids. CDR1 and CDR2 (germline): LNHDA, SQIVND (reference sequence). Trimming pared 3 bases from V and 8 bases from J, leaving 14 bases between. CDR3 region: CASSMLQGLHSPLHF. The DNA for the CDR3 is TGTGCCAGTAGTATGCTTCAGGGATTGCATTCACCCCTCCACTTT.

The chain carries TRBV4-1 and TRBJ1-3, with TRBD1 matching over 7 bases. Germline CDR1 is MGHRA and CDR2 is YSYEKL. The V gene end was trimmed by 1 base and the J gene end by 4 bases; junction bases not matched to a gene: 4. The CDR3 length is 15 residues. DNA of the CDR3: TGCGCCAGCAGCCAAGTGTTGGGACAGGGAAACACCATATATTTT. Protein sequence: CASSQVLGQGNTIYF.

The chain links TRBV7-2 to TRBJ2-1; 8 nucleotides line up with TRBD2. Germline V gene data show CDR1 as SGHTA and CDR2 as FQGNSA. V was pared by 2 bases and J by 3 bases, with 3 bases of the junction left unmatched. The CDR3 covers 15 residues. The CDR3 protein is CASSLTGGYYNEQFF. CDR3 DNA sequence: TGTGCCAGCAGCTTAACGGGAGGGTACTACAATGAGCAGTTCTTC.

This clone was found a few times. The chain links TRBV19 to TRBJ1-3; the D gene is possibly TRBD1 (5 bases). The CDR3 spans 14 residues. Germline V gene data show CDR1 as LNHDA and CDR2 as SQIVND (reference sequence). V was cut by 8 bases and J by 1 base, with 12 bases left in between. The CDR3 DNA sequence: TGTGCCAGTGCTAATCAGGGTTCTGGAAACACCATATATTTT. Encoded protein: CASANQGSGNTIYF.

The chain is built from TRBV9 and TRBJ1-1; no definite D call. Looked up from germline, CDR1 is SGDLS and CDR2 is YYNGEE. V was shortened by 2 bases and J by 1 base, with 6 bases between the two germline ends. This CDR3 comprises 13 residues. In DNA, the CDR3 is TGTGCCAGCAGCGTCGCGGCGAACACTGAAGCTTTCTTT. Translation gives CASSVAANTEAFF.

The V and J genes are TRBV29-1 and TRBJ2-3; 7 nucleotides match TRBD1. Germline-derived CDR1 and CDR2 are SQVTM and ANQGSEA. The CDR3 is made up of 10 amino acids. Unmatched junction bases numbered 1, after V lost 7 bases and J lost 6 bases. This CDR3 reads CSGGQDTQYF. Here the CDR3 DNA reads TGCAGCGGGGGACAGGATACGCAGTATTTT.

The chain employs TRBV29-1 and TRBJ1-4; D is perhaps TRBD1 (5 bases). Trimming took 6 bases from V and 8 from J, leaving 19 bases between them. CDR1 and CDR2 from the germline V gene are SQVTM and ANQGSEA. The CDR3 runs to 14 residues. CDR3 region: CSVGLDTTREKLFF. The CDR3 coding sequence is TGCAGCGTCGGCCTGGACACTACCCGGGAAAAACTGTTTTTT.

With respect to this clone: Compared with germline, one end of the junction differs, possibly owing to a read error. The genes are TRBV4-1 and TRBJ2-6; a possible D gene is TRBD1 (5 bases). CDR1 MGHRA and CDR2 YSYEKL come from the germline V gene. This CDR3 is 14 amino acids long. CDR3 sequence (DNA): TGCGCCAGCAGCGAGAATACTGGGGCCAACGGCCTGACTTTC. Residues: CASSENTGANGLTF.

This chain uses TRBV11-2 with TRBJ1-4; 7 bases fit TRBD1. The germline V gene has CDR1 SGHAT and CDR2 FQNNGV. This CDR3 is 16 amino acids long. Trimming cost V 0 bases and J 5 bases; bases outside gene matches: 6. The CDR3 DNA is TGTGCCAGCAGCTTAGATCGGGGGACAGACAATGAAAAACTGTTTTTT. This codes for CASSLDRGTDNEKLFF.

The chain has TRBV27 and TRBJ1-2, with D unresolved. CDR1 is MNHEY, CDR2 SMNVEV, per germline (reference sequence). Trimming removed 5 bases at V and 3 bases at J, with 10 bases between. This CDR3 has 13 residues. In nucleotides, the CDR3 is TGTGCCAGCAGTGCCCGGGAGTACTATGGCTACACCTTC. Its translation: CASSAREYYGYTF.

The chain combines TRBV6-5 with TRBJ1-2; 9 nucleotides match TRBD1. V shed 6 bases and J 7 bases; nucleotides not matched to a gene: 6. The CDR3 sequence is 13 residues long. CDR1 and CDR2 (germline): MNHEY, SVGAGI. CDR3 sequence (DNA): TGTGCCAGCAGAGCGGACAGGGGAGGTGGCTACACCTTC. It specifies CASRADRGGGYTF.

This clone has a single count. V is TRBV4-1 and J is TRBJ2-7, with D maybe TRBD1 (6 bases). The CDR3 runs 15 residues. Trimming pared 0 bases from V and 2 bases from J, leaving 11 bases between. Germline V gene data show CDR1 as MGHRA and CDR2 as YSYEKL. The CDR3 region is CASSQDQQGPYEQYF. In DNA form, the CDR3 reads TGCGCCAGCAGCCAAGATCAGCAGGGGCCCTACGAGCAGTACTTC.

The chain carries TRBV11-2 and TRBJ2-7; 8 bases line up with TRBD2. The CDR3 covers 14 residues. Per germline, CDR1 SGHAT and CDR2 FQNNGV. V lost 4 bases to trimming and J lost 4 bases; unmatched junction nucleotides: 6. Here the CDR3 reads CASSSGPGGYEQYF. The DNA for the CDR3 is TGTGCCAGCAGCTCGGGCCCGGGGGGGTACGAGCAGTACTTC.

This sequence joins TRBV4-1 and TRBJ1-1, with D tentatively TRBD1 (6 bases). V shed 1 base and J shed 10 bases, with 16 bases lying between them. Germline CDR1 reads MGHRA; CDR2 reads YSYEKL. The CDR3 consists of 14 residues. CDR3 sequence: CASSQGGTEGVAFF. The CDR3 coding sequence is TGCGCCAGCAGCCAAGGAGGGACCGAGGGGGTAGCTTTCTTT.

V gene TRBV5-4 combines with J gene TRBJ2-1, with TRBD2 identical over 7 bases. The CDR3 is 14 residues long. Losses at the gene ends were 4 bases for V and 6 bases for J; bases not matched to a gene: 7. The germline gives CDR1 SGHNT, CDR2 YYREEE (reference sequence). This chain's CDR3 is CASSPPSGFNEQFF. The CDR3 DNA follows: TGTGCCAGCAGCCCCCCTAGCGGCTTCAATGAGCAGTTCTTC.

This clone was observed a single time. The genes are TRBV7-2 and TRBJ2-5, with 9 bases fitting TRBD1. V dropped 5 bases and J dropped 5; count of bases not matched to a gene: 6. The CDR3 runs 14 residues. CDR1 and CDR2 from the germline V gene are SGHTA and FQGNSA. This CDR3 is CASSHRGLDETQYF. The CDR3 DNA is TGTGCCAGCAGCCACAGGGGGCTGGATGAGACCCAGTACTTC.

The chain combines TRBV4-3 with TRBJ2-7; 7 positions match TRBD2. Germline lookup yields CDR1 LGHNA and CDR2 YSLEER. The CDR3 totals 15 residues. V was clipped by 0 bases and J by 6 bases; unmatched bases: 8. CDR3 DNA: TGCGCCAGCAGCCAAGAGGCGGCTAGCGGTCTCGAGCAGTACTTC. It yields the protein CASSQEAASGLEQYF.